This T cell receptor beta chain was obtained from a study of blood T cell repertoires in COVID-19. Study summary: Sites in the United States, Italy and Spain provided acute and convalescent COVID-19 samples. Sources were T cells, B-cell-depleted T cells, or PBMCs; the material itself was cDNA or gDNA.

Per the original methods: For nucleated cells, counts were estimated from reference gene primer amplification. Measured with immunoSEQ multiplex PCR; TCRdb has only the in-frame clones, and not every one. The V and J calls and clone size come from that table; D and trimming were worked out from the DNA. The data show roughly 100,000 clones, with approximately 86% seen just once and roughly 20% held by the top ten. This clone was seen only once. V dropped 10 bases and J dropped 11; count of bases not matched to a gene: 6. The germline V gene has CDR1 MNHEY and CDR2 SVGAGI. There are 10 residues in the CDR3.

The receptor comes from a woman of 80 years or more with acute or convalescent COVID-19. Sequencing used peripheral blood. The chain combines TRBV6-5 with TRBJ1-1, with 8 bases aligning to TRBD1. CDR3 region: CATYRGWAFF. Written as DNA, the CDR3 is TGTGCCACCTACAGGGGGTGGGCTTTCTTT.